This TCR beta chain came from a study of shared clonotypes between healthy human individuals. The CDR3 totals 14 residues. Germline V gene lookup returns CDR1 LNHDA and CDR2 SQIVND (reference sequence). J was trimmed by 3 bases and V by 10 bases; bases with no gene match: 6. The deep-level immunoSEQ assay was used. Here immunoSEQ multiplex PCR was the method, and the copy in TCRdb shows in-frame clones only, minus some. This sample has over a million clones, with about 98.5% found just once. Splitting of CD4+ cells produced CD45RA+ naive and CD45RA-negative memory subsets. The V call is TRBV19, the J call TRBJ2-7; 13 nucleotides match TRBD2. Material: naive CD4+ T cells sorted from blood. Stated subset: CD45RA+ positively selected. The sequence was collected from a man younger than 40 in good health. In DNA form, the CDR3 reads TGTGCCACCAGGACTAGCGGGAGCAACTACGAGCAGTACTTC. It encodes CATRTSGSNYEQYF.